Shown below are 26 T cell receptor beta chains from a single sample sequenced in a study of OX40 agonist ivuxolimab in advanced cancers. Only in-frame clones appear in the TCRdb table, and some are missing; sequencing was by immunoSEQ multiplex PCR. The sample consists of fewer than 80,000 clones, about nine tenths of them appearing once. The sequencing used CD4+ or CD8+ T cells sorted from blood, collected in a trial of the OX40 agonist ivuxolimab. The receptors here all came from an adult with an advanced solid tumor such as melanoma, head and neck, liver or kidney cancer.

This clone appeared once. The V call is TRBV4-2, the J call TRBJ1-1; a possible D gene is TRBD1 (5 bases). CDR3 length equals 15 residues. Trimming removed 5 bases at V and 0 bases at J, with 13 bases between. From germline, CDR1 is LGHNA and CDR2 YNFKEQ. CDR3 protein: CASSWGGEVNTEAFF. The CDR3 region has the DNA TGTGCCAGCAGCTGGGGAGGGGAAGTGAACACTGAAGCTTTCTTT.

CDR3: CASSRSPGAYNEQFF. As DNA, the CDR3 is TGTGCCAGCAGCCGTTCCCCGGGAGCTTACAATGAGCAGTTCTTC. This chain joins TRBV13 and TRBJ2-1; D possibly corresponds to TRBD2 (6 bases). This CDR3 spans 15 amino acids. The germline V gene encodes CDR1 PRHDT and CDR2 FYEKMQ (reference sequence). Trimming shortened V by 5 bases and J by 4 bases, and 15 bases separated the two germline ends.

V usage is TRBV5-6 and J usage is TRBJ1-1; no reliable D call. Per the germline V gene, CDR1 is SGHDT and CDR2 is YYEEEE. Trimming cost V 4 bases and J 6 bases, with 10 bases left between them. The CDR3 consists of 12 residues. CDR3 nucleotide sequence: TGTGCCAGCAGCCCCGGTGTGGCTGAAGCTTTCTTT. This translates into CASSPGVAEAFF. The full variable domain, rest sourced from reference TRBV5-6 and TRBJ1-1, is DAGVTQSPTHLIKTRGQQVTLRCSPKSGHDTVSWYQQALGQGPQFIFQYYEEEERQRGNFPDRFSGHQFPNYSSELNVNALLLGDSALYLCASSPGVAEAFFGQGTRLTVV.

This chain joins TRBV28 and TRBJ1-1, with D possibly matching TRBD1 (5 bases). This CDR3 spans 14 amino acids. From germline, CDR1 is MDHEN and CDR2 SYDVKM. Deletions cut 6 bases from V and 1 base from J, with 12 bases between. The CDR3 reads CASRLGHQNTEAFF. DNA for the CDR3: TGTGCCAGCAGGTTAGGACACCAGAACACTGAAGCTTTCTTT.

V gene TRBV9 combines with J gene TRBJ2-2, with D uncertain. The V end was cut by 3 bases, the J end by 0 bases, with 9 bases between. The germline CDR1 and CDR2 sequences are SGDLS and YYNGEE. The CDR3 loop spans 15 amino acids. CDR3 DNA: TGTGCCAGCAGCGCCACCCCCCCGAACACCGGGGAGCTGTTTTTT. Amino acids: CASSATPPNTGELFF. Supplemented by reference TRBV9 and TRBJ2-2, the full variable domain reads DSGVTQTPKHLITATGQRVTLRCSPRSGDLSVYWYQQSLDQGLQFLIQYYNGEERAKGNILERFSAQQFPDLHSELNLSSLELGDSALYFCASSATPPNTGELFFGEGSRLTVL.

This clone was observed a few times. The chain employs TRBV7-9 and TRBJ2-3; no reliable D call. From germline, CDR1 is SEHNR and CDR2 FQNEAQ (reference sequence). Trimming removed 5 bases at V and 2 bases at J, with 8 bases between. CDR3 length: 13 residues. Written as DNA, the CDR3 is TGTGCCAGCAGCCCCCAGACCACAGATACGCAGTATTTT. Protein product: CASSPQTTDTQYF. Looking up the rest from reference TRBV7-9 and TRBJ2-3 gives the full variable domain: DTGVSQNPRHKITKRGQNVTFRCDPISEHNRLYWYRQTLGQGPEFLTYFQNEAQLEKSRLLSDRFSAERPKGSFSTLEIQRTEQGDSAMYLCASSPQTTDTQYFGPGTRLTVL.

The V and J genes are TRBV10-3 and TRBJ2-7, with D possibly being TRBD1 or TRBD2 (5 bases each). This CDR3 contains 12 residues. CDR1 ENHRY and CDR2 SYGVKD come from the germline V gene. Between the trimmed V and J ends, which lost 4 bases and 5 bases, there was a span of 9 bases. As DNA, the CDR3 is TGTGCCATCAGTGCAGGGAGAAACGAGCAGTACTTC. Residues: CAISAGRNEQYF.

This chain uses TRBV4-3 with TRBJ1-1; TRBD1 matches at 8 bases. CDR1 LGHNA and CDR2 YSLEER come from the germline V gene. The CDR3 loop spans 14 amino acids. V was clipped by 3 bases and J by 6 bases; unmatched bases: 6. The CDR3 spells CASSQDRVRPEAFF. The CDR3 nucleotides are TGCGCCAGCAGCCAGGACAGGGTTAGGCCTGAAGCTTTCTTT.

The CDR3 loop reads CASSLVLSGNTEAFF. For the CDR3, the DNA is TGTGCCAGCAGCTTAGTCCTCTCTGGGAACACTGAAGCTTTCTTT. The J gene is TRBJ1-1, the V gene TRBV7-9; D gene unclear. This CDR3 has 15 residues. The germline CDR1 and CDR2 sequences are SEHNR and FQNEAQ (reference sequence). Trimming took off 1 base at V and 1 base at J, with 10 bases between the two ends.

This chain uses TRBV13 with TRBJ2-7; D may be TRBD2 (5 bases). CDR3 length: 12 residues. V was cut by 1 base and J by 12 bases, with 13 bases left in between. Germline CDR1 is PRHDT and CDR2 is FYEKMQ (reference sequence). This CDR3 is CASSLAGSSLYF. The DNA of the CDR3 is TGTGCCAGCAGCTTAGCAGGTTCTAGCTTGTACTTC.

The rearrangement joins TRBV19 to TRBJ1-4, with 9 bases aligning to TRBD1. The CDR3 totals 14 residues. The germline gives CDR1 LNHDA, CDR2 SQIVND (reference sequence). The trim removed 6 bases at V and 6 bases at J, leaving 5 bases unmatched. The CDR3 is CASSGTGSYEKLFF. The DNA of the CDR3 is TGTGCCAGTAGCGGGACAGGGTCTTATGAAAAACTGTTTTTT.

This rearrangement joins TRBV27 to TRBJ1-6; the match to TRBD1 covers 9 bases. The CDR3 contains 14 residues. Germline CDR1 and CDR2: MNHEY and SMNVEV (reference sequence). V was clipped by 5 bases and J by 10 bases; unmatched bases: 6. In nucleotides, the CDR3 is TGTGCCAGCAGTCCACAGGGGGCCGAGTCACCCCTCCACTTT. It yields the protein CASSPQGAESPLHF.

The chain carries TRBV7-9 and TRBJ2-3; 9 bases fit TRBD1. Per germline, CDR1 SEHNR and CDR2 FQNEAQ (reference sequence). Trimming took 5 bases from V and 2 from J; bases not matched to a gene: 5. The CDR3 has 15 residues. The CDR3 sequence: CASSKDRGVTDTQYF. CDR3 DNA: TGTGCCAGCAGCAAGGACAGGGGTGTCACAGATACGCAGTATTTT.

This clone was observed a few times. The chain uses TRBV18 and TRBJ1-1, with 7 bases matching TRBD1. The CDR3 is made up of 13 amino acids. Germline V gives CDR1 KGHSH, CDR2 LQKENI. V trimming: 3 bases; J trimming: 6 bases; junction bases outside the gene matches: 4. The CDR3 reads CASSPTGEAEAFF. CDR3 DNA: TGTGCCAGCTCACCTACAGGGGAGGCTGAAGCTTTCTTT.

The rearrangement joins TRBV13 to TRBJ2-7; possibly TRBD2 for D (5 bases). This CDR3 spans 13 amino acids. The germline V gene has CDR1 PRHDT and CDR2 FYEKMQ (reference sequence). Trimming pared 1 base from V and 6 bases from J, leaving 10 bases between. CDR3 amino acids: CASSLVLGAEQYF. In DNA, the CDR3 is TGTGCCAGCAGCTTAGTGTTGGGAGCCGAGCAGTACTTC. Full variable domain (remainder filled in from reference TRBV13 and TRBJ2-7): AAGVIQSPRHLIKEKRETATLKCYPIPRHDTVYWYQQGPGQDPQFLISFYEKMQSDKGSIPDRFSAQQFSDYHSELNMSSLELGDSALYFCASSLVLGAEQYFGPGTRLTVT.

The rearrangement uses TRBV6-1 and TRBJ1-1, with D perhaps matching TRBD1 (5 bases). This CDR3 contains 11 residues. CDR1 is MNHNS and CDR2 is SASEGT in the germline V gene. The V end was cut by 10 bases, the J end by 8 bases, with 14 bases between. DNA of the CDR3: TGTGCCACCGGGGACCCATCAGAAGCTTTCTTT. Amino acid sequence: CATGDPSEAFF.

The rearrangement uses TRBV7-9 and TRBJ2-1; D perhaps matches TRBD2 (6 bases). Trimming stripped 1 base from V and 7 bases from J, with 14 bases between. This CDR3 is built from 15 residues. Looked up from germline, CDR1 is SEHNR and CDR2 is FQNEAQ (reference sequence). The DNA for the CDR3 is TGTGCCAGCAGCTTAGTACGGGCGGGATTGAATGAGCAGTTCTTC. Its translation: CASSLVRAGLNEQFF.

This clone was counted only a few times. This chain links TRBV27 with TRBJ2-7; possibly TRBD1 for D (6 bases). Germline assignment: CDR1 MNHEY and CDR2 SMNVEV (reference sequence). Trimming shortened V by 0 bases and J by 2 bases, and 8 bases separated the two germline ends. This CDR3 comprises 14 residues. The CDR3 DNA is TGTGCCAGCAGTTTATCAGAGGGGGCCTACGAGCAGTACTTC. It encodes CASSLSEGAYEQYF.

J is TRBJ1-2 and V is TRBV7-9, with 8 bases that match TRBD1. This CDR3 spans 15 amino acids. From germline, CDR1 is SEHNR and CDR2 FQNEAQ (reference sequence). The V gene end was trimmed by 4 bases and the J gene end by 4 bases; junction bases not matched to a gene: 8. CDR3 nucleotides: TGTGCCAGCAGCTCCGGACAGGGTCGACTCTATGGCTACACCTTC. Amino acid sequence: CASSSGQGRLYGYTF.

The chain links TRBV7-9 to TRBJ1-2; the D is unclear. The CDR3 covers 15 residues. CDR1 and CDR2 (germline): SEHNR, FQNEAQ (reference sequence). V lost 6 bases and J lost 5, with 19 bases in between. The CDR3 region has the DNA TGTGCCAGCAGGCCGGTACTAGAGAAAGGTTATGGCTACACCTTC. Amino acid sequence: CASRPVLEKGYGYTF.

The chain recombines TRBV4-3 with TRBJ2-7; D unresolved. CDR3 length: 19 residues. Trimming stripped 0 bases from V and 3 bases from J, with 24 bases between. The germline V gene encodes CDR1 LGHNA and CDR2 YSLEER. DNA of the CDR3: TGCGCCAGCAGCCAAGAAGTAGTCGGCCAACCCGGCGGTCTCTACGAGCAGTACTTC. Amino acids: CASSQEVVGQPGGLYEQYF.

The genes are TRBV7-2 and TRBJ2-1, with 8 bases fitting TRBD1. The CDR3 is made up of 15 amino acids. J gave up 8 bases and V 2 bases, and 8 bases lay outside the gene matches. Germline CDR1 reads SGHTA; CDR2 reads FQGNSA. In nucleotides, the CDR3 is TGTGCCAGCAGCTTATCTATCAGGGGGCGGGATGAGCAGTTCTTC. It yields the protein CASSLSIRGRDEQFF.

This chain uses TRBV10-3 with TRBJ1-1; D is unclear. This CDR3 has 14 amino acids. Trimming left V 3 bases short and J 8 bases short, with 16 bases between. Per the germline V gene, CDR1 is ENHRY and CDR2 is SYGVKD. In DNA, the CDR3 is TGTGCCATCAGTGACGAGGGTGGAATGGCGGAAGCTTTCTTT. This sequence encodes CAISDEGGMAEAFF.

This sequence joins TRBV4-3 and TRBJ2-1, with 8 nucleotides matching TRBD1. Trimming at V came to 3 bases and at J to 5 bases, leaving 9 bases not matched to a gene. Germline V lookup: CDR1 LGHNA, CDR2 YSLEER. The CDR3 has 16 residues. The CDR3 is CASSHPQGGPHNEQFF. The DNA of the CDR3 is TGCGCCAGCAGCCATCCACAGGGGGGTCCCCACAATGAGCAGTTCTTC.

CDR3 in amino acids: CASSLVGSAEKLFF. In DNA, the CDR3 is TGTGCCAGCAGCTTAGTGGGGTCGGCTGAAAAACTGTTTTTT. The rearrangement links TRBV7-9 to TRBJ1-4; D unresolved. CDR1 is SEHNR and CDR2 is FQNEAQ in the germline V gene (reference sequence). The CDR3 is 14 amino acids. Trimming shortened V by 1 base and J by 7 bases, and 10 bases separated the two germline ends.

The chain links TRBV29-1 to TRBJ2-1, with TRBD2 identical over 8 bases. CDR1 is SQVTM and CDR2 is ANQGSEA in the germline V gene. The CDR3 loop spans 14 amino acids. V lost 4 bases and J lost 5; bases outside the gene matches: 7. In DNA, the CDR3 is TGCAGCGTTGCGGGGGGGCGGGCCCACAATGAGCAGTTCTTC. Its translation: CSVAGGRAHNEQFF.